This T cell receptor (beta chain) was observed in a study of monozygotic twins with inflammatory bowel disease. This CDR3 comprises 13 residues. The germline gives CDR1 DFQATT, CDR2 SNEGSKA (reference sequence). On this clonotype: Its antigen remains unidentified.

Total RNA was isolated from whole blood without T cell sorting. Study-wide results and caveats: Telling different T cell subtypes apart from each other was not possible.

Template-switch reactions added UMIs with a 6-nucleotide sample barcode. TCRalpha along with TCRbeta cDNA was subjected to two nested PCRs lasting approximately 16 and 10 cycles. TCRdb re-analyzed the 5' RACE reads; it lists each CDR3 protein once, without DNA. In total, the table holds 200,000 to 250,000 distinct CDR3 sequences. V usage is TRBV20-1 and J usage is TRBJ1-6; no DNA is available, so the TRBD1 call from TCRdb remains unchecked. The sequence came from a human donor with ulcerative colitis or Crohn's disease, or a healthy co-twin of an affected twin (not recorded which). The specimen was blood. CDR3 protein: CSARDSVDRAGRF.